Each of the 10 T cell receptor beta chains below was sequenced from the same sample in a study of blood T cell repertoires in COVID-19. Generated by immunoSEQ multiplex PCR, the TCRdb table keeps only in-frame clones and is missing some. The sample has some 100,000 clones, about 87% seen once. The sequenced sample was peripheral blood. These receptor sequences come from a woman between 50 and 59 years old with acute or convalescent COVID-19.

This chain connects TRBV9 to TRBJ1-2; the match to TRBD1 covers 7 bases. CDR1 SGDLS and CDR2 YYNGEE come from the germline V gene. V lost 3 bases, J lost 4 bases, and 9 bases stayed unmatched. The length of the CDR3 is 15 residues. The CDR3 spells CASSEGVAGGYGYTF. The CDR3 DNA is TGTGCCAGCAGCGAAGGGGTGGCAGGGGGCTATGGCTACACCTTC.

V and J are TRBV20-1 and TRBJ1-5, with TRBD1 as a possible D gene (5 bases). This CDR3 contains 14 residues. Trimming removed 3 bases at V and 1 base at J, with 10 bases between. Germline CDR1 and CDR2: DFQATT and SNEGSKA (reference sequence). The CDR3 bases are TGCAGTGCTAGTCGTCCAGGGAGCAATCAGCCCCAGCATTTT. Translated, it gives CSASRPGSNQPQHF.

V is TRBV3-1 (or the pseudogene TRBV3-2) and J is TRBJ1-6, with a possible D match to TRBD1 (5 bases). This CDR3 is 15 amino acids long. Per the germline V gene, CDR1 is LGHDT and CDR2 is YNNKEL (reference sequence). V dropped 1 base and J dropped 10 bases, with 14 bases sitting between them. CDR3 amino acids: CASSQGGVGRSPLHF. The CDR3 DNA follows: TGTGCCAGCAGCCAAGGGGGGGTCGGGCGCTCACCCCTCCACTTT.

This sequence joins TRBV28 and TRBJ1-5; D gene uncertain. The germline V gene has CDR1 MDHEN and CDR2 SYDVKM. V gave up 6 bases and J gave up 5 bases, with 5 bases separating them. The CDR3 sequence is 11 residues long. CDR3 nucleotides: TGTGCCAGCAGGTCGGATCAGCCCCAGCATTTT. It codes for CASRSDQPQHF.

This chain's CDR3 is CASRIGLAGDNEQFF. The DNA of the CDR3 is TGTGCCAGCAGAATTGGGCTAGCGGGGGACAATGAGCAGTTCTTC. V is TRBV7-2 and J is TRBJ2-1; 10 bases match TRBD2. Germline V gene data show CDR1 as SGHTA and CDR2 as FQGNSA. The trim removed 6 bases at V and 5 bases at J, leaving 7 bases unmatched. The CDR3 contains 15 residues.

This clone was detected only a few times. The chain recombines TRBV4-2 with TRBJ1-2, with TRBD1 matching over 9 bases. V lost 3 bases to trimming and J lost 3 bases; unmatched junction nucleotides: 8. Germline lookup yields CDR1 LGHNA and CDR2 YNFKEQ. There are 16 residues in the CDR3. The CDR3 loop is CASSQDFTGGDYGYTF. DNA for the CDR3: TGTGCCAGCAGCCAGGACTTTACAGGGGGCGACTATGGCTACACCTTC.

The gene calls are TRBV28 and TRBJ1-3; TRBD1 might be the D (6 bases). V was trimmed by 5 bases and J by 5 bases, leaving 16 bases between them. CDR1 is MDHEN, CDR2 SYDVKM, per germline. CDR3 length: 15 residues. In nucleotides, the CDR3 is TGTGCCAGCAGTCCAACCCGGGACAAGAGAAACACCATATATTTT. This sequence encodes CASSPTRDKRNTIYF.

CDR3 sequence reads: CASSPRGRSTEAFF. In DNA form, the CDR3 reads TGTGCCAGCAGTCCGCGTGGGAGGAGCACTGAAGCTTTCTTT. This chain connects TRBV27 to TRBJ1-1, with unresolved D. The germline V gene has CDR1 MNHEY and CDR2 SMNVEV (reference sequence). The CDR3 length is 14 residues. The V gene lost 5 bases and the J gene lost 4 bases, with 14 bases spanning the gap.

Only one count was recorded for this clone. The chain uses TRBV5-6 and TRBJ1-3; 7 bases are a match to TRBD1. CDR1 and CDR2 (germline): SGHDT, YYEEEE. The CDR3 covers 18 residues. The V segment lost 3 bases and the J segment 0 bases; nucleotides outside the gene matches: 12. CDR3 loop: CASSSGTQGYRSGNTIYF. DNA for the CDR3: TGTGCCAGCAGCTCCGGAACACAGGGGTACCGCTCTGGAAACACCATATATTTT.

This clone was recorded a few times. This chain uses TRBV30 with TRBJ1-1; no clear D. The CDR3 consists of 12 residues. V shed 5 bases and J shed 5 bases, with 12 bases lying between them. Germline-derived CDR1 and CDR2 are GTSNPN and SVGIG (reference sequence). CDR3 protein: CAWGLFGTEAFF. The CDR3 DNA sequence: TGTGCCTGGGGTTTATTCGGGACTGAAGCTTTCTTT. Looking up the rest from reference TRBV30 and TRBJ1-1 gives the full variable domain: SQTIHQWPATLVQPVGSPLSLECTVEGTSNPNLYWYRQAAGRGLQLLFYSVGIGQISSEVPQNLSASRPQDRQFILSSKKLLLSDSGFYLCAWGLFGTEAFFGQGTRLTVV.